The 10 T cell receptor beta chains below come from one sample, sequenced in a study of OX40 agonist ivuxolimab in advanced cancers. Only in-frame clones appear in the TCRdb table, and some are missing; sequencing was by immunoSEQ multiplex PCR. Found here are approximately 30,000 clones, 81% of them singletons; the top ten hold about 1.3%. The sequences come from CD4+ or CD8+ T cells sorted from blood, collected in a trial of the OX40 agonist ivuxolimab. The receptors originated from an adult with an advanced solid tumor such as melanoma, head and neck, liver or kidney cancer.

The chain joins TRBV28 to TRBJ1-2; D ambiguous. Looked up from germline, CDR1 is MDHEN and CDR2 is SYDVKM. V was shortened by 6 bases and J by 7 bases, with 18 bases between the two germline ends. The CDR3 has 14 amino acids. The CDR3 DNA sequence: TGTGCCAGCAGCCTTCAGAATGGAGCGGGTGGCTACACCTTC. This sequence encodes CASSLQNGAGGYTF.

V usage is TRBV6-6 and J usage is TRBJ1-5; a weak D match, TRBD1 (5 bases). Germline V gene sequence: CDR1 MNHNY, CDR2 SVGAGI (reference sequence). Trimming took 7 bases from V and 3 from J, leaving 16 bases between them. CDR3 length: 15 amino acids. In nucleotides, the CDR3 is TGTGCCAGCACTTTGGGACTGACCTCCAATCAGCCCCAGCATTTT. Its translation: CASTLGLTSNQPQHF.

This clone appeared a few times. CDR3 coding DNA: TGTGCCAGCAGACCACAGAAATACAGCACAGATACGCAGTATTTT. Translated: CASRPQKYSTDTQYF. The genes are TRBV2 and TRBJ2-3; D gene uncertain. The germline V gene has CDR1 SNHLY and CDR2 FYNNEI. Between the trimmed V and J ends, which lost 6 bases and 0 bases, there was a span of 13 bases. The CDR3 covers 15 residues.

The chain combines TRBV29-1 with TRBJ1-2; 9 nucleotides agree with TRBD1. The junction had 8 bases not matched to a gene; V was cut back by 5 bases and J by 7 bases. Germline-derived CDR1 and CDR2 are SQVTM and ANQGSEA. The CDR3 is made up of 13 amino acids. The CDR3 DNA sequence: TGCAGCGTTAAGGGACAGGGAATTGGTGGCTACACCTTC. Its protein is CSVKGQGIGGYTF.

The CDR3: CASSPTNTDTQYF. The CDR3 nucleotides read TGCGCCAGCAGTCCTACTAACACAGATACGCAGTATTTT. The chain couples TRBV5-1 to TRBJ2-3; D is unresolved. This CDR3 has 13 amino acids. Germline V lookup: CDR1 SGHRS, CDR2 YFSETQ. Trimming took 5 bases from V and 2 from J, leaving 9 bases between them.

The DNA for the CDR3 is TGTGCCAGCAGCCCCGGGACAGGGAGTAGGTCAGATACGCAGTATTTT. Amino acids: CASSPGTGSRSDTQYF. The chain is built from TRBV5-6 and TRBJ2-3; 9 bases are shared with TRBD1. J lost 4 bases, V lost 4 bases, and 10 bases had no gene match. Germline values: CDR1 SGHDT, CDR2 YYEEEE. The length of the CDR3 is 16 residues.

Concerning this clone: The junction and the germline gene differ at one end; a read error may be behind it. This same CDR3 is encoded by further DNA sequences in the sample. This chain connects TRBV10-3 to TRBJ1-2, with 9 bases lining up with TRBD1. Germline CDR1 reads ENHRY; CDR2 reads SYGVKD. CDR3 length: 13 residues. The CDR3: CAISEGTGYGYTF. CDR3 DNA sequence: TGCGCCATCAGTGAAGGGACAGGGTACGGCTACACCTTC.

This chain connects TRBV9 to TRBJ2-1; D might be TRBD2 (6 bases). V gave up 0 bases and J gave up 8 bases, with 18 bases separating them. The CDR3 loop spans 16 amino acids. Looked up from germline, CDR1 is SGDLS and CDR2 is YYNGEE. The CDR3 loop reads CASSVVSGSIPHEQFF. The CDR3 DNA reads as TGTGCCAGCAGCGTAGTCAGCGGGTCAATCCCACATGAGCAGTTCTTC.

This clone has just one count. V gene TRBV28 combines with J gene TRBJ2-2; either TRBD1 or TRBD2 may fit D (6 bases each). Germline V gives CDR1 MDHEN, CDR2 SYDVKM. The CDR3 is made up of 19 amino acids. The V end was cut by 3 bases, the J end by 4 bases, with 24 bases between. For the CDR3, the DNA is TGTGCCAGCAGTTTTGGCCTCCGGAGGGGGGTTGCGAGCACCGGGGAGCTGTTTTTT. As protein: CASSFGLRRGVASTGELFF.

The CDR3 loop is CASVLTSGGARGANVLTF. CDR3 sequence (DNA): TGTGCCAGCGTATTGACTAGCGGGGGGGCGAGAGGGGCCAACGTCCTGACTTTC. The gene calls are TRBV5-4 and TRBJ2-6; 14 nucleotides agree with TRBD2. The junction had 10 bases not matched to a gene; V was cut back by 7 bases and J by 4 bases. The CDR3 sequence is 18 residues long. Germline V gives CDR1 SGHNT, CDR2 YYREEE (reference sequence).